The sequence of this T cell receptor (beta chain) was determined in a study of T cells in Graves' hyperthyroidism and ophthalmopathy. Regions amplified from RNA transcripts were the TCR beta CDR3 regions. An initial round of RT-PCR targeting the TCR CDR3 relied on the HTBI primer set. TCRdb analysed the multiplex PCR reads with MiXCR anew, one entry per CDR3 protein. This sample has some 300,000 distinct CDR3 sequences, with more than 10% found just once. This clonotype appeared many times. Over 9 ml of fresh peripheral blood supplied the PBMCs. The V and J ends lost 1 base and 2 bases respectively, with 17 bases between them. This CDR3 region has 17 residues. Germline assignment: CDR1 MDHEN and CDR2 SYDVKM.

V and J are TRBV28 and TRBJ1-1; weak D call: TRBD1 (6 bases). The receptor was isolated from a woman in her thirties with Graves' hyperthyroidism that later progressed to Graves' ophthalmopathy. The sample taken for sequencing was blood. CDR3 DNA: TGTGCCAGCAGTTTATCTGGGGGCGTAGGGAAAAACACTGAAGCTTTCTTT. Translation gives CASSLSGGVGKNTEAFF.